These 11 T cell receptor beta chains were all obtained from the same sample, sequenced in a study of control samples from healthy donors and cancer patients. The repertoire was sequenced with immunoSEQ multiplex PCR; TCRdb's copy has only in-frame clones and lacks some. The sample carries fewer than 200,000 clones, roughly 89% recorded once. Sequencing was performed on blood. The source of these receptors is a woman in her forties or fifties in good health.

The sample holds one count of this clone. The chain couples TRBV6-5 to TRBJ1-2; D perhaps matches TRBD1 (6 bases). V dropped 9 bases and J dropped 3 bases, with 8 bases sitting between them. The germline gives CDR1 MNHEY, CDR2 SVGAGI. The CDR3 has 11 amino acids. CDR3 in amino acids: CASRGDYGYTF. CDR3 in DNA: TGTGCCAGTAGGGGGGACTATGGCTACACCTTC.

CDR3 in DNA: TGTGCCAGCAGCGTAGTAGCGGGGGCCGGATCAGATACGCAGTATTTT. Protein sequence: CASSVVAGAGSDTQYF. The J gene is TRBJ2-3, the V gene TRBV9; the match to TRBD2 covers 9 bases. V gave up 0 bases and J gave up 4 bases; unmatched junction bases: 6. Germline values: CDR1 SGDLS, CDR2 YYNGEE. CDR3 size: 16 residues.

V usage is TRBV24-1 and J usage is TRBJ2-3; the D is unclear. Germline V gene data show CDR1 as KGHDR and CDR2 as SFDVKD. There are 12 residues in the CDR3. V dropped 2 bases and J dropped 6 bases, with 5 bases sitting between them. Written as DNA, the CDR3 is TGTGCCACCAGTGATTGGCGGGATACGCAGTATTTT. It codes for CATSDWRDTQYF.

The chain is built from TRBV5-1 and TRBJ2-1; maybe TRBD2 (5 bases). This CDR3 has 19 amino acids. Trimming stripped 0 bases from V and 6 bases from J, with 25 bases between. CDR1 and CDR2 from the germline V gene are SGHRS and YFSETQ. The CDR3 is CASSLAGDYGRRRLNEQFF. The DNA for the CDR3 is TGCGCCAGCAGCTTGGCCGGCGATTATGGGCGGCGGAGGCTCAATGAGCAGTTCTTC.

This clone has a handful of counts. The V gene is TRBV7-9, the J gene TRBJ1-2; no reliable D call. The V end lost 5 bases, the J end lost 9 bases, and 10 bases lay between the germline ends. Germline assignment: CDR1 SEHNR and CDR2 FQNEAQ (reference sequence). This CDR3 has 11 amino acids. The CDR3 is CASSPVVSYTF. CDR3 DNA: TGTGCCAGCAGCCCCGTGGTGAGCTACACCTTC.

The chain couples TRBV19 to TRBJ1-2; possibly TRBD1 for D (6 bases). This CDR3 is 13 amino acids long. CDR1 is LNHDA and CDR2 is SQIVND in the germline V gene (reference sequence). V was pared by 3 bases and J by 7 bases, with 12 bases between. The CDR3 region is CASSMRGAFGYTF. CDR3 DNA: TGTGCCAGTAGTATGAGGGGGGCCTTTGGCTACACCTTC.

The CDR3: CASSSQSSYNSPLHF. The CDR3 nucleotides read TGTGCCAGCAGCAGCCAGAGCTCCTATAATTCACCCCTCCACTTT. This chain links TRBV5-8 with TRBJ1-6; D uncertain. The CDR3 is 15 amino acids. Germline CDR1 reads SGHTS; CDR2 reads YDEGEE. The germline V and J ends were trimmed by 4 bases and 0 bases, with 8 bases remaining between them.

The chain carries TRBV2 and TRBJ1-4, with 7 positions matching TRBD1. Per the germline V gene, CDR1 is SNHLY and CDR2 is FYNNEI. The CDR3 is 15 residues long. V was clipped by 6 bases and J by 1 base; unmatched bases: 5. In DNA form, the CDR3 reads TGTGCCAGCAGCCTCACAGGGGTAACTAATGAAAAACTGTTTTTT. This codes for CASSLTGVTNEKLFF.

The chain couples TRBV5-6 to TRBJ2-7; 9 nucleotides align to TRBD1. The germline gives CDR1 SGHDT, CDR2 YYEEEE. V was clipped by 4 bases and J by 1 base; unmatched bases: 15. This CDR3 region has 18 residues. The DNA for the CDR3 is TGTGCCAGCAGCACAGGGACAGGGTATTTGGCTGGATCCTACGAGCAGTACTTC. This encodes CASSTGTGYLAGSYEQYF.

The chain recombines TRBV30 with TRBJ1-4; 7 bases are a match to TRBD1. CDR3 length: 14 residues. Germline trimming cut 0 bases from V and 6 bases from J; bases unmatched to any gene: 4. Germline V gene data show CDR1 as GTSNPN and CDR2 as SVGIG (reference sequence). Here the CDR3 reads CAWSVQGFDEKLFF. The CDR3 nucleotides are TGTGCCTGGAGTGTACAGGGGTTTGATGAAAAACTGTTTTTT. Full variable domain (outside the CDR3, taken from reference TRBV30 and TRBJ1-4): SQTIHQWPATLVQPVGSPLSLECTVEGTSNPNLYWYRQAAGRGLQLLFYSVGIGQISSEVPQNLSASRPQDRQFILSSKKLLLSDSGFYLCAWSVQGFDEKLFFGSGTQLSVL.

The chain is built from TRBV28 and TRBJ1-4; no firm D call. The ends were cut back, 4 bases at V and 4 bases at J, with 7 bases in the middle. Germline CDR1 MDHEN, CDR2 SYDVKM. The CDR3 is 13 residues long. The CDR3 here is CASSSRINEKLFF. The CDR3 DNA reads TGTGCCAGCAGTTCCCGGATTAATGAAAAACTGTTTTTT. Combining the CDR3 with reference TRBV28 and TRBJ1-4 gives the whole variable domain DVKVTQSSRYLVKRTGEKVFLECVQDMDHENMFWYRQDPGLGLRLIYFSYDVKMKEKGDIPEGYSVSREKKERFSLILESASTNQTSMYLCASSSRINEKLFFGSGTQLSVL.